The rows below give T cell receptor beta chains drawn from one sample of a study of T cell responses to AZD1222 COVID-19 vaccine. Clones were read by immunoSEQ multiplex PCR, and TCRdb kept only the in-frame ones, dropping some. This sample has some 200,000 clones; approximately 90% occur once, and the top ten carry 3.4%. Sequencing used peripheral blood, obtained 28 days after the second AZD1222 dose. These receptors all come from an adult who received the AZD1222 COVID-19 vaccine. Each CDR3 is given with its conserved first and last residue. A D gene is named only where the DNA matches it firmly. The size entry is marked missing in some rows and otherwise reads once, few, many or a size class.

>TRBV4-3|once|TRBJ2-7|TRBD2
TGCGCCAGCAGCCCAAGCACCTCGGGACTAGCGGGAGTGAACTCCTACGAGCAGTACTTC
CASSPSTSGLAGVNSYEQYF
>TRBV9|once|TRBJ2-7|TRBD2
TGTGCCAGCAGCGTAGTAGCGGGGGAGATCTACGAGCAGTACTTC
CASSVVAGEIYEQYF
>TRBV5-1|-|TRBJ2-5|-
TGCGCCAGCACACAAATCGGGATTGGGGAGACCCAGTACTTC
CASTQIGIGETQYF
>TRBV7-8|-|TRBJ2-7|TRBD2
TGTGCCAGCAGCCGAGCCACTAGCGGGAGCTCCTACGAGCAGTACTTC
CASSRATSGSSYEQYF
>TRBV19|-|TRBJ1-1|-
TGTGCCAGTAGTATTCCAGGGCTCGTCACTGAAGCTTTCTTT
CASSIPGLVTEAFF
>TRBV7-3|few|TRBJ1-1|TRBD1
TGTGCCAGCAGCTTGGGCCTACAGGGGGCGCAGGGCACTGAAGCTTTCTTT
CASSLGLQGAQGTEAFF
>TRBV11-3|-|TRBJ2-3|TRBD1
TGTGCCAGCAGCTTAGTCGGTGGGACAGTCACAGATACGCAGTATTTT
CASSLVGGTVTDTQYF
>TRBV6-6|-|TRBJ2-2|TRBD1
TGTGCCAGCAGTTACGGGACAGCCGCTGGGGAGCTGTTTTTT
CASSYGTAAGELFF
>TRBV28|-|TRBJ1-6|TRBD1
TGTGCCAGCAGTCTGGGGGGGACAGCCCCGAGCTCCTATAATTCACCCCTCCACTTT
CASSLGGTAPSSYNSPLHF
>TRBV15|-|TRBJ2-7|-
TGTGCCACCAGCAACAGCTACGAGCAGTACTTC
CATSNSYEQYF
>TRBV6-2/TRBV6-3|-|TRBJ2-1|-
TGTGCCAGCAGTTACTCTTTCGACGGGGCGAGCTCCTACAATGAGCAGTTCTTC
CASSYSFDGASSYNEQFF
>TRBV6-5|-|TRBJ2-5|-
TGTGCCAGCAGTTACTCAAAGGAGACCCAGTACTTC
CASSYSKETQYF
>TRBV9|-|TRBJ2-2|-
TGTGCCAGCAGCGTAGAAGGGAACGGGGAGCTGTTTTTT
CASSVEGNGELFF
>TRBV6-5|-|TRBJ1-2|TRBD1
TGTGCCAGCAGAGAGGGACAGACGGTTAACTATGGCTACACCTTC
CASREGQTVNYGYTF
>TRBV28|few|TRBJ1-6|TRBD1
TGTGCCAGCAGCTCAGGGGGCATTGTCTCGTCGGTGGCTTCACCCCTCCACTTT
CASSSGGIVSSVASPLHF
>TRBV6-5|-|TRBJ1-1|-
TGTGCCAGCAGTTACTCGGCGGGTGGGGACACTGAAGCTTTCTTT
CASSYSAGGDTEAFF
>TRBV6-5|once|TRBJ2-5|-
TGTGCCAGCAGACCTACGGGCCCCTATGAGAAGACCCAGTACTTC
CASRPTGPYEKTQYF
>TRBV7-2|-|TRBJ1-6|-
TGTGCCAGCAGCCCCCAGGGCGGTTATAATTCACCCCTCCACTTT
CASSPQGGYNSPLHF
>TRBV6-5|-|TRBJ2-5|TRBD1
TGTGCCAGCATCCAGGGGGCCCGGGAGACCCAGTACTTC
CASIQGARETQYF
>TRBV7-2|-|TRBJ1-3|-
TGTGCCAGCAGCCTACTCGCGGGGAAACGGGACCGGTACACCATATATTTT
CASSLLAGKRDRYTIYF
>TRBV7-2|-|TRBJ2-7|-
TGTGCCAGCAGCTTAGTTGGGACATCCGTCGCCGAGCAGTACTTC
CASSLVGTSVAEQYF
>TRBV19|-|TRBJ2-1|TRBD2
TGTGCCAGTAGTATAGGGAGGACTAGCGGGAGCAATGAGCAGTTCTTC
CASSIGRTSGSNEQFF
>TRBV9|-|TRBJ2-1|-
TGTGCCAGCAGCGTACGGGCCAGGGGAGGCGGTGAGCAGTTCTTC
CASSVRARGGGEQFF
>TRBV7-9|-|TRBJ2-1|TRBD2
TGTGCCAGCAGGTCATTAGCGGGAAGCTCCTACAATGAGCAGTTCTTC
CASRSLAGSSYNEQFF
>TRBV19|-|TRBJ1-1|TRBD1
TGTGCCAGTAGTACCACCTGGGACAGGGCAAACACTGAAGCTTTCTTT
CASSTTWDRANTEAFF
>TRBV28|-|TRBJ2-1|-
TGTGCCAGCAGTTTATCCGATAGCTCCTACAATGAGCAGTTCTTC
CASSLSDSSYNEQFF
>TRBV2|-|TRBJ2-7|TRBD1
TGTGCCAGCAGTACAAACAGGGGTCTTCCCTACGAGCAGTACTTC
CASSTNRGLPYEQYF
>TRBV11-3|-|TRBJ2-5|TRBD2
TGTGCCAGCAGCTTCCGGGAGGGCCAAGAGACCCAGTACTTC
CASSFREGQETQYF
>TRBV10-2|few|TRBJ2-2|TRBD1
TGCGCCAGCAGTTGGGGACAGGGGGCTACCGGGGAGCTGTTTTTT
CASSWGQGATGELFF
>TRBV4-2|-|TRBJ2-2|-
TGTGCCAGCAGCGTCAACCCCACCGGGGAGCTGTTTTTT
CASSVNPTGELFF
>TRBV5-6|-|TRBJ1-1|TRBD1
TGTGCCAGCAGTCGACAGGGACTTTCCCCTGAAGCTTTCTTT
CASSRQGLSPEAFF
>TRBV19|once|TRBJ1-5|-
TGTGCCAGTAGTCACCGACCGATTAGCAATCAGCCCCAGCATTTT
CASSHRPISNQPQHF
>TRBV5-6|-|TRBJ2-1|TRBD2
TGTGCCAGCAGCTTCCTAAAATGGGCGGGAGTTCGGAATGAGCAGTTCTTC
CASSFLKWAGVRNEQFF
>TRBV18|once|TRBJ1-2|-
TGTGCCAGCTCACCGGACTACAGGGTGGGCTACACCTTC
CASSPDYRVGYTF
>TRBV11-3|-|TRBJ2-3|-
TGTGCCAGCAGCTCAGGGGGGGAATTCACAGATACGCAGTATTTT
CASSSGGEFTDTQYF
>TRBV11-3|-|TRBJ1-6|TRBD1
TGTGCCAGCAGCCGACAGGGGATCGGCTCCTATAATTCACCCCTCCACTTT
CASSRQGIGSYNSPLHF
>TRBV6-4|-|TRBJ2-7|TRBD1
TGTGCCAGCAGTGATAGTCCTAGTGGGACAGGGGAAGACGAGCAGTACTTC
CASSDSPSGTGEDEQYF
>TRBV10-2|-|TRBJ2-5|TRBD2
TGCGCCAGCAGACGAGCGGGACAAGAGACCCAGTACTTC
CASRRAGQETQYF
>TRBV7-2|-|TRBJ2-7|TRBD2
TGTGCCAGCAGCTTGCGAGTGCGGGAGGCGAGGCGCCACGAGCAGTACTTC
CASSLRVREARRHEQYF
>TRBV18|once|TRBJ2-7|TRBD2
TGTGCCAGCTCACCCCTAGCGGGAGCAGTCGAGCAGTACTTC
CASSPLAGAVEQYF
>TRBV20-1|-|TRBJ2-7|-
TGCAGTGCCAGTCCCCCCGGACCTTACGAGCAGTACTTC
CSASPPGPYEQYF
>TRBV18|-|TRBJ2-2|TRBD1
TGTGCCAGCTCATTCTGGACAGGGGGCGACACCGGGGAGCTGTTTTTT
CASSFWTGGDTGELFF
>TRBV5-1|once|TRBJ2-5|-
TGCGCCAGCAGCTCCGGACCGGCGAGCCTGGAGACCCAGTACTTC
CASSSGPASLETQYF
>TRBV19|-|TRBJ2-1|-
TGTGCCAGTAGTATTAAGCCAGGCTTTTACAATGAGCAGTTCTTC
CASSIKPGFYNEQFF
>TRBV19|-|TRBJ1-6|-
TGTGCCAGTAGTATCGACGCAGGCGGTAATTCACCCCTCCACTTT
CASSIDAGGNSPLHF
>TRBV30|-|TRBJ1-4|-
TGTGCCTGGAATCCCGGGGGAACTAATGAAAAACTGTTTTTT
CAWNPGGTNEKLFF
>TRBV7-9|-|TRBJ2-7|-
TGTGCCAGCAGCTTAGCGGGAAGGGTTTGGCACGAGCAGTACTTC
CASSLAGRVWHEQYF
>TRBV2|-|TRBJ2-3|-
TGTGCCAGCAGTGAACTGGGCAGCACAGATACGCAGTATTTT
CASSELGSTDTQYF
>TRBV3-1/TRBV3-2|-|TRBJ2-4|-
TGTGCCACCGAGGGGGAAGCCAAAAACATTCAGTACTTC
CATEGEAKNIQYF
>TRBV21-1|-|TRBJ2-1|-
TGTGCCAGCAGCAGACAGGAAGGGGTTAGCTCCTACAATGAGCAGTTCTTC
CASSRQEGVSSYNEQFF
>TRBV5-8|once|TRBJ1-2|TRBD1
TGTGCCAGCAGCTCACAGTCCCGGGACAGGGGCCGTTTCTATGGCTACACCTTC
CASSSQSRDRGRFYGYTF
>TRBV19|once|TRBJ1-5|-
TGTGCCAGTAGTATAAGCATTCAGCCCCAGCATTTT
CASSISIQPQHF
>TRBV5-8|-|TRBJ2-3|-
TGTGCCAGCAGCCCCCCCTCTGACAATTTTGAAGATACGCAGTATTTT
CASSPPSDNFEDTQYF
>TRBV28|few|TRBJ2-7|-
TGTGCCAGCAGTTCCCTGAACTACGAGCAGTACTTC
CASSSLNYEQYF